This T cell receptor beta chain comes out of a study of long-term antiretroviral therapy in people with HIV. Findings and limits, study-wide: Clones that expanded before ART (that is, prior to treatment) dominated the repertoire at all time points. Absence of data on ART adherence, viral resistance or therapy changes was noted.

With 5 bases clipped from V and 5 bases from J, the junction kept 7 bases outside the gene matches. The germline gives CDR1 MNHEY, CDR2 SVGAGI. This CDR3 is built from 15 residues. Investigators performed immunoSEQ version v3.0 at survey level. Using immunoSEQ multiplex PCR, the repertoire was profiled, and TCRdb retains in-frame clones only, with some absent. The sample gives about 20,000 clones, under 85% of which show up once; roughly 15% is in the top ten. Concerning this clone itself: Its specificity is not known.

Every participant with HIV received treatment in the United States. The sequence was collected from a woman aged 45-59 years with HIV. The V call is TRBV6-5, the J call TRBJ2-1, with 9 nucleotides matching TRBD2. The starting material was unsorted PBMCs, obtained around 2.4 years before starting antiretroviral therapy. The CDR3 DNA reads TGTGCCAGCAGTGGCGGGGGGGCCAGGGACAATGAGCAGTTCTTC. Translated: CASSGGGARDNEQFF.